This T cell receptor beta chain was sequenced in a study of cytomegalovirus exposure and HLA in healthy donors. Whole-study context: The same platform was used for the roughly 120 validation repertoires as for the approximately 730 first-cohort repertoires, as reported in a later analysis.

The roughly 120-subject validation cohort, separate from the approximately 630-subject first cohort, included the donors. Clones were sequenced by immunoSEQ multiplex PCR, and TCRdb holds only the in-frame ones, with some missing. The top ten clones hold 2.9% of a sample with some 140,000 clones, around 85% of them seen once. This clone was seen a handful of times. What it binds is not known. Study observations and caveats: The study flagged some 180 TCR beta chains as cytomegalovirus-associated. A subsequent analysis found that TCR clusters from the first cohort also tended to co-occur in the 120 validation repertoires, with about 94% of cluster scores above 0.

This TCR came from a young man in good health and CMV-seronegative. Material: PBMCs.

The CDR3, as DNA: TGTGCCATCAGTTATTCCTACGAGCAGTACTTC. Translated: CAISYSYEQYF. The rearrangement uses TRBV10-3 and TRBJ2-7; D unclear. The CDR3 has 11 residues. Trimming pared 5 bases from V and 1 base from J, leaving 3 bases between. Germline V gene data show CDR1 as ENHRY and CDR2 as SYGVKD.